This T cell receptor beta chain is from a study of T cell responses to AZD1222 COVID-19 vaccine (dated by TCRdb to the early 2020s). For the wider study: A total of approximately 250 trial participants underwent TCR sequencing, of whom about 200 had received two doses of AZD1222 and some 26 had received two doses of the MenACWY control vaccine. Enrollment into the trials was organized by age into subgroups of 18-55, 56-69 and 70-plus years, and those subgroups contained roughly 150, 30 and 60 TCR-sequenced participants, respectively. On the study overall, not on this receptor specifically: Vaccine-associated CD4 TCRs spanned the whole spike protein, with dominant responses in regions 160-218 and 743-854. After two AZD1222 doses, both the breadth and the depth of spike-specific TCRs were significantly higher than at day 0 and than in MenACWY recipients. In the small 56-69-year group, the increase in depth fell short of significance, most likely because of low power. No day 14 peak-response samples were available, so repertoires were characterized only after the peak T cell response. Participants were mostly white British, with more females than males. The authors suggested clonal diversity may have been underestimated. Conclusions about previously exposed vaccinees are limited because only a handful of AZD1222 recipients were SARS-CoV-2 seropositive at baseline. Reportedly, close to half of the unique spike-specific TCRs recognized epitopes lying outside the regions that are mutated in the B.1.351 and B.1.1.7 variants.

The sample's time point label is to be understood as: about 28 days (+/-7) after the second vaccine dose. Taken with the paper, the label for treatment or condition translates to: meningococcal conjugate vaccine given as trial control. Vaccinee samples were obtained from the UK trials COV001 and COV002, which included a single-blind randomized controlled phase 2/3 trial of AZD1222 (ChAdOx1 nCoV-19) in healthy adults. Trial participant PBMC samples were collected at day 0 and day 28 after the second dose for TCRbeta chain sequencing. As encoded in the germline V gene, CDR1 is SGHAT while CDR2 is FQNNGV. V is clipped by 1 base and J by 5 bases, and the sequence between their germline boundaries is 12 bases long. Taken from cysteine to phenylalanine, the CDR3 has 15 residues. Only CDR3 DNA is held: 45 bases, read in frame from base 1. The CDR3 regions of human TCRbeta chains were analyzed by immunosequencing. Concerning the study's data processing: Repertoire TCRs were matched against a reference library of SARS-CoV-2-specific TCRs generated with the MIRA antigen-specificity platform. Breadth was defined as the fraction of unique TCRs that were SARS-CoV-2-associated. Depth was defined as the fraction of total T cells that were SARS-CoV-2-associated. Using the MIRA data, each spike-specific TCR was mapped to the spike region that the TCR reacts to and placed in a CD4 or CD8 class. Log10-transformed breadth and depth values were compared by one-way ANOVA with Sidak's multiple comparisons tests. TCRdb holds this immuneACCESS table with in-frame rearrangements only. Some clones are missing; in checked studies, unresolved V genes explain under half, and the rest has no known cause. That table furnishes V, J and clone size, whereas the DNA furnished D and trimming. The sample data list fewer than 50,000 clones, and around 80% of these were observed just once. The ten largest clones take up approximately 21% of the sample.

About this clone itself: What this receptor recognizes is not known. No much larger clone is present one base from it, and per-base qualities are unavailable.

This TCR was recovered from an adult who received the MenACWY meningococcal vaccine as a control. The rearrangement joined TRBV11-2 to TRBJ2-4, and TRBD2 may be the D gene, going by 6 matching bases. The material was peripheral blood, obtained 28 days after the second dose of the MenACWY control vaccine. The CDR3 region: CASSLGVGGQNIQYF. The DNA is TGTGCCAGCAGCTTAGGTGTGGGAGGTCAAAACATTCAGTACTTC.